This entry features one T cell receptor beta chain sequence. Its antigen remains unidentified. The data are from a study of blood T cells in healthy people across ages. The study drew donors from healthy Caucasian individuals in Russia aged 6 to 90. The use of a sample-barcoded 5' primer and a J-beta primer mix characterized a second PCR of about 6 to 11 cycles. All samples yielded 2.5 million or more CDR3-containing paired-end reads. MiXCR was run by TCRdb on the 5' RACE reads, yielding one entry per CDR3 protein. The sample lists approximately 1.5 million distinct CDR3 sequences, almost 35% seen once, with approximately 10% in the top ten. Broader study findings: Long-lived donors had more naive CD4+ cells and higher diversity than aged donors. Nothing was known about donor CMV status, and this possibly confounded expanded clonotype changes.

Per germline, CDR1 KGHDR and CDR2 SFDVKD. The CDR3 extends over 14 amino acids. V trimming: 5 bases; J trimming: 3 bases; junction bases outside the gene matches: 3. The specimen sequenced was blood. This sequence originates from a woman aged 25 to 39 in good health. The chain couples TRBV24-1 to TRBJ2-1; 7 bases match TRBD2. DNA for the CDR3: TGTGCCACCAGTGTGCAGCGGGACTACAATGAGCAGTTCTTC. It yields the protein CATSVQRDYNEQFF.